This T cell receptor (beta chain) was sequenced during a study of T cell changes during pregnancy in multiple sclerosis (dated by TCRdb to the late 2010s). General notes on the study: Changes in the T cell repertoire over the course of pregnancy were examined in this study in women with multiple sclerosis.

The table lists this clone with a count of one. What antigen it recognizes has not been identified. Base-call qualities are not available, and no considerably larger clone is one nucleotide away. The library was made by the immunoSEQ multiplex PCR assay. This immuneACCESS table, as held by TCRdb, lists in-frame sequences with V and J called but not all clones. Of the missing ones, under half trace to an unresolved V gene in checked studies; the others have no known cause. The sample has around 79,000 clones on record, about nine tenths of them singletons. The leading ten clones occupy approximately 0.43% of the sample. The sequencing used CD4+ T cells from peripheral blood mononuclear cells, collected in the second trimester of pregnancy. The clonotype was recovered from a female donor with multiple sclerosis, enrolled in a pregnancy study.

The nucleotides read TGTGCCAGCAGCCAACGCCGGGGGTCCCTGACGGATACGCAGTATTTT. It translates to CASSQRRGSLTDTQYF. The V gene is TRBV14 and the J gene is TRBJ2-3; TRBD2 is a weak D gene call, 6 bases matching. Per the germline V gene, SGHDN is the CDR1 and FVKESK is the CDR2. The CDR3 has 16 amino acids, counting the end cysteine and phenylalanine. The DNA shown is the 48-base CDR3, in frame from base 1. Deletion took 2 bases off V and 6 bases off J, with a span of 18 bases between the germline ends.